The subject of this entry is one T cell receptor beta chain. Stated time point: newly diagnosed GD, antithyroid drugs for less than 3 months. There was RNA extracted from PBMCs, and the TCR library was made from it. This entry belongs to a study of regulatory T cells in long-lasting Graves disease. Both iRepertoire HTBI primers and Arm-PCR of CDR3 regions were used to build the TCR beta libraries. TCRdb analysed the multiplex PCR reads with MiXCR anew, one entry per CDR3 protein. The data contain approximately 360,000 distinct CDR3 sequences, about an eighth of them singletons. Germline CDR1 is MNHEY and CDR2 is SVGEGT. The CDR3 has 11 amino acids. Trimming left V 2 bases short and J 6 bases short, with 4 bases between. These same data were also listed under a study on T cells in Graves' hyperthyroidism and ophthalmopathy.

This TCR was sampled from a woman under 30 with Graves disease. Sequencing used peripheral blood mononuclear cells (PBMCs), obtained at new diagnosis, from a patient treated with antithyroid drugs. The chain combines TRBV6-2 or TRBV6-3 with TRBJ1-2, with no clear D. The CDR3 here is CASSYLDGYTF. DNA of the CDR3: TGTGCCAGCAGTTACCTGGATGGCTACACCTTC.